This TCR beta chain was obtained from a study of T cells after yellow fever vaccination. Background on the study: Preparation of fractions with low cell numbers was performed using SMART-Seq v4 Ultra Low Input. Points from the study as a whole: Once the booster was given, most primary-vaccination clones reappeared, at about 95% for CD4 and approximately 88% for CD8. By day 5 rather than day 15, the secondary response had peaked, though it was weaker.

Making TCR cDNA involved 5'RACE template switching, which added UMIs and a universal primer site. TCRdb redid the calling of the 5' RACE reads with MiXCR, one entry per CDR3 protein. The sample includes nearly 550,000 distinct CDR3 sequences, under 25% of them seen just once. The V gene's germline CDR1 is SGHDT and CDR2 YYEEEE. The CDR3 runs to 14 residues. This clonotype was seen just once. Antigen unknown. The junction departs from the called germline gene at one end, perhaps through a read error. The gene calls are TRBV5-6 and TRBJ2-3; 9 bases map to TRBD1. Sample: PBMCs, taken 15 days after the yellow fever booster vaccination. The sequence derives from a man between 25 and 39 years old who received the YFV17D yellow fever vaccine. CDR3 sequence: CAISPGQGRDTQYF. CDR3 in DNA: TGTGCCATCAGCCCCGGACAGGGGCGCGATACGCAGTATTTT.